In this sample, the clone carrying this TCR beta chain turned up many times. This CDR3 contains 14 residues. Trimming left V 0 bases short and J 14 bases short, with 17 bases between. Germline CDR1 reads MGHRA; CDR2 reads YSYEKL. TCRdb redid the calling of the 5' RACE reads with MiXCR, one entry per CDR3 protein. The sample holds 50,000 to 80,000 distinct CDR3 sequences; 3.5% to 5% are singletons and the top ten take around 6.9%. This record comes from a study of neurological immune-mediated disorders. Material: PBMCs. This sequence was found in a man aged 30-40 years with multiple sclerosis. The chain combines TRBV4-1 with TRBJ2-1; D not resolved. For the CDR3, the DNA is TGCGCCAGCAGCCAAGAGGGTGGACGGTTTGAAGAGTTCTTC. It encodes CASSQEGGRFEEFF.